This TCR beta chain is from a study of human T cells and chemical hapten exposure. V was pared by 6 bases and J by 6 bases, with 21 bases between. Germline CDR1 SGHRS, CDR2 YFSETQ. This CDR3 contains 15 residues. Time point of the sample: patch test 1, 2 weeks after DPC sensitization. The treatment was: therapeutic diphenylcyclopropenone sensitization with weekly scalp DPC. TCRdb re-called the RACE reads with MiXCR, one entry per CDR3 protein. The repertoire holds about 120,000 distinct CDR3 sequences, with about 12% as singletons. The sequence derives from a woman aged 45-59 years with alopecia areata. Some clones in this sample may be carry-over from other donors' samples. The chain employs TRBV5-1 and TRBJ1-2; D is possibly TRBD1 (6 bases). The sample here was whole blood, taken in connection with sensitization to the hapten diphenylcyclopropenone (DPC). The CDR3 region has the DNA TGCGCCAGCACGCGGGGCGTGGACAGCTTGCATGGCTACACCTTC. Encoded protein: CASTRGVDSLHGYTF.